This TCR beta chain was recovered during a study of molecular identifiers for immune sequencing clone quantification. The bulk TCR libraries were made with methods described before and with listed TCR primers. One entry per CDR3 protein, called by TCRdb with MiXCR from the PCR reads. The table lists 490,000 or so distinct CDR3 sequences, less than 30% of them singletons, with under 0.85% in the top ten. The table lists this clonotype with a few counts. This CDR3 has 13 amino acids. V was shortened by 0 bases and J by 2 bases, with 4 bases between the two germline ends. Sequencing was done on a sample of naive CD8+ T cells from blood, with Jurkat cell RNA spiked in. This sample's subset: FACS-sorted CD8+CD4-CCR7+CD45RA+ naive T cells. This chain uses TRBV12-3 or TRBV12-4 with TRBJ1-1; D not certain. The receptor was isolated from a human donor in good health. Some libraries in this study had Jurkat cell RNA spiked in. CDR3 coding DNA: TGTGCCAGCAGTTTAGCGTTTAACACTGAAGCTTTCTTT. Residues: CASSLAFNTEAFF.